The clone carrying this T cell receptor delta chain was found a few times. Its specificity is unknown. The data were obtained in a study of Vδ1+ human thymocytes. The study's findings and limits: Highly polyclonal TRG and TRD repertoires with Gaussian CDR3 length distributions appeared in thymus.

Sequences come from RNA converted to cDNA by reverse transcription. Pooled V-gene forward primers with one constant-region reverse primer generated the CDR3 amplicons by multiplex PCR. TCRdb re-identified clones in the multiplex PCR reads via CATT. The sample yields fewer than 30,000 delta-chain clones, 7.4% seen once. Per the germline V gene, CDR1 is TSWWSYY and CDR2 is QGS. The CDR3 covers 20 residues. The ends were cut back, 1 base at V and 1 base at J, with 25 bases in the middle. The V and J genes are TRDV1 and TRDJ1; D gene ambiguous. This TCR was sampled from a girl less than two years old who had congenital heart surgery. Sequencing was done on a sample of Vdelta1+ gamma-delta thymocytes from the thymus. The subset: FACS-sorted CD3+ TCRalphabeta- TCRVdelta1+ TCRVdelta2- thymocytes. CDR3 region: CALGERIPLARLRITDKLIF. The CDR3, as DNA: TGTGCTCTTGGGGAACGTATCCCCCTAGCCCGGCTGCGGATCACCGATAAACTCATCTTT.